A single sample gave rise to the 5 T cell receptor beta chains below, sequenced in a study of PD-L1 blockade in urothelial cancer. Indicated time point: peripheral blood 6 weeks after treatment start. The method was immunoSEQ multiplex PCR; TCRdb's version includes in-frame clones alone and lacks a portion of them. The sample has about 110,000 clones; around 93% are singletons. The starting material was PBMCs, obtained around atezolizumab (anti-PD-L1) treatment. These receptors all come from a man aged 55 to 70 with urothelial cancer.

The V gene is TRBV7-2, the J gene TRBJ2-3; 9 bases agree with TRBD2. Germline V gene lookup returns CDR1 SGHTA and CDR2 FQGNSA. This CDR3 comprises 17 residues. The V and J ends lost 1 base and 0 bases, in that order; junction bases with no gene match: 5. As DNA, the CDR3 is TGTGCCAGCAGCTTAGGCTCTAGCGGGGATAGCACAGATACGCAGTATTTT. Amino acid sequence: CASSLGSSGDSTDTQYF. The full variable domain, rest sourced from reference TRBV7-2 and TRBJ2-3, is GAGVSQSPSNKVTEKGKDVELRCDPISGHTALYWYRQSLGQGLEFLIYFQGNSAPDKSGLPSDRFSAERTGGSVSTLTIQRTQQEDSAVYLCASSLGSSGDSTDTQYFGPGTRLTVL.

The rearrangement uses TRBV11-2 and TRBJ2-1; 9 bases are shared with TRBD1. V shed 5 bases, J shed 13 bases, and the junction held 12 bases outside the gene matches. Germline V CDR1 and CDR2: SGHAT, FQNNGV. CDR3 length equals 14 residues. CDR3 region: CASSARDRVRFQFF. The CDR3 DNA is TGTGCCAGCAGCGCCCGGGACAGGGTTCGGTTCCAGTTCTTC. The complete variable domain, with remaining parts taken from reference TRBV11-2 and TRBJ2-1, reads EAGVAQSPRYKIIEKRQSVAFWCNPISGHATLYWYQQILGQGPKLLIQFQNNGVVDDSQLPKDRFSAERLKGVDSTLKIQPAKLEDSAVYLCASSARDRVRFQFFGPGTRLTVL.

This rearrangement joins TRBV18 to TRBJ2-3; 11 nucleotides align to TRBD1. Germline CDR1 and CDR2: KGHSH and LQKENI. There are 15 residues in the CDR3. J gave up 3 bases and V 4 bases, and 3 bases lay outside the gene matches. Here the CDR3 DNA reads TGTGCCAGCTCACAGGACAGGGGGCGGACAGATACGCAGTATTTT. Its protein product is CASSQDRGRTDTQYF.

This clone was seen once. The rearrangement uses TRBV7-2 and TRBJ2-1, with D unclear. Trimming shortened V by 5 bases and J by 4 bases, and 3 bases separated the two germline ends. The germline V gene encodes CDR1 SGHTA and CDR2 FQGNSA. The CDR3 runs to 11 residues. CDR3 coding DNA: TGTGCCAGCAGCACATACAATGAGCAGTTCTTC. Translating it yields CASSTYNEQFF. Based on the CDR3 plus reference TRBV7-2 and TRBJ2-1, the full variable domain is GAGVSQSPSNKVTEKGKDVELRCDPISGHTALYWYRQSLGQGLEFLIYFQGNSAPDKSGLPSDRFSAERTGGSVSTLTIQRTQQEDSAVYLCASSTYNEQFFGPGTRLTVL.

This chain connects TRBV6-1 to TRBJ2-7; 8 positions match TRBD1. V trimming: 8 bases; J trimming: 4 bases; junction bases outside the gene matches: 10. The CDR3 spans 14 residues. Germline loops: CDR1 MNHNS, CDR2 SASEGT. The CDR3 nucleotides are TGTGCCAGCGCCGAACAGGGGGGCTGGTACGAGCAGTACTTC. It encodes CASAEQGGWYEQYF.